A selection of T cell receptor beta chains follows, all from one sample in a study of identical twins. MiXCR, run by TCRdb on the 5' RACE reads, gives a single entry per CDR3 protein. The sample has 500,000 or so distinct CDR3 sequences, roughly an eighth seen once; the top ten hold about 0.94%. Separately, the same data were catalogued under a study of yellow fever vaccine responses in identical twins.

The sample consisted of CD4+ T cells sorted from blood. Source of these receptors: a young woman in good health. The CDR3 runs from the conserved cysteine through the conserved F or W. Size tells how often a clone was seen (once, few, many) or the class of an expanded clone, and some rows leave it out.

few TRBJ2-1 TRBV20-1 CSARDSRGSGSNEQFF
few TRBJ2-3 TRBV7-2 CASSLASGRAGGDTQYF
. TRBJ2-2 TRBV10-2 CASSEGWGAGTGELFF
. TRBJ2-7 TRBV7-2 CASSLDEVLREQYF
. TRBJ2-1 TRBV2 CASTASGRQFF
. TRBJ2-7 TRBV10-3 CAIMGQGGAYEQYF
. TRBJ2-3 TRBV5-6 CASSSYTERWTDTQYF
many TRBJ2-1 TRBV12-3/TRBV12-4 CASSLAQSSYNEQFF
. TRBJ2-6 TRBV5-1 CASRDGGSGTGANVLTF
few TRBJ2-3 TRBV6-5 CASSYVSGGFGGTDTQYF
few TRBJ1-4 TRBV28 CASTPGGSNEKLFF
few TRBJ2-5 TRBV5-1 CASSLAPGDQETQYF
. TRBJ2-2 TRBV6-2/TRBV6-3 CASSLLASLGELFF
many TRBJ2-3 TRBV12-3/TRBV12-4 CASSLGGVGTQYF
. TRBJ2-1 TRBV12-3/TRBV12-4 CASSPPAWGGQSYNEQFF
many TRBJ2-7 TRBV3-1 CASSFVSETGGTEQYF
few TRBJ2-2 TRBV7-2 CASSLTSGTNTGELFF
. TRBJ2-6 TRBV4-3 CASSQDKWTSLGANVLTF
. TRBJ2-1 TRBV6-2/TRBV6-3 CASRAIHEQFF
once TRBJ2-3 TRBV3-1 CASSHLRGGTDTQYF
few TRBJ2-5 TRBV29-1 CSVAGDQETQYF
. TRBJ2-1 TRBV6-2/TRBV6-3 CASSRQVPNEQFF
once TRBJ1-2 TRBV6-5 CASSYPGTEDYGYTF
. TRBJ2-6 TRBV11-2 CASSLVGLAGGSGANVLTF
. TRBJ2-7 TRBV15 CATSRNRGAASDEQYF
few TRBJ2-2 TRBV11-2 CASSLNRLFFSNTGELFF
few TRBJ2-3 TRBV20-1 CSARPIAASTDTQYF
. TRBJ2-7 TRBV4-2 CASSQSNGYEQYF
. TRBJ2-5 TRBV6-2/TRBV6-3 CASTRTGVETQYF
few TRBJ2-7 TRBV7-2 CASRLALTYEQYF
. TRBJ2-1 TRBV7-6 CLISLVVSGSSSYNEQFF
few TRBJ2-3 TRBV2 CASKDGLALHTDTQYF
. TRBJ2-7 TRBV19 CATKKGSGTSYEQYF
. TRBJ2-1 TRBV28 CASSPWDPRLGNEQFF
. TRBJ2-2 TRBV10-1 CASSEHQLYTGELFF
. TRBJ2-1 TRBV14 CASSPNPRTGGGSYNEQFF
few TRBJ1-2 TRBV12-3/TRBV12-4 CASSLESRRYTF
few TRBJ1-6 TRBV7-9 CASSGQIGRNSPLHF
. TRBJ2-3 TRBV6-5 CASSLRRVVLDSGTDTQYF
. TRBJ1-5 TRBV5-1 CASSFSGGASQPQHF
. TRBJ2-1 TRBV6-5 CTIGEFEQFF
few TRBJ2-1 TRBV19 CASSILGSSGIGEQFF
. TRBJ2-1 TRBV18 CASSSRVDYNEQFF
. TRBJ2-7 TRBV10-2 CASSVDGRAYEQYF
. TRBJ2-6 TRBV28 CASGGGGMRSGANVLTF
. TRBJ2-5 TRBV7-3 CASSPGLAGGLETQYF
few TRBJ2-5 TRBV20-1 CSARDLGTSGRETQYF
. TRBJ2-3 TRBV20-1 CSAHLTSTDTQYF